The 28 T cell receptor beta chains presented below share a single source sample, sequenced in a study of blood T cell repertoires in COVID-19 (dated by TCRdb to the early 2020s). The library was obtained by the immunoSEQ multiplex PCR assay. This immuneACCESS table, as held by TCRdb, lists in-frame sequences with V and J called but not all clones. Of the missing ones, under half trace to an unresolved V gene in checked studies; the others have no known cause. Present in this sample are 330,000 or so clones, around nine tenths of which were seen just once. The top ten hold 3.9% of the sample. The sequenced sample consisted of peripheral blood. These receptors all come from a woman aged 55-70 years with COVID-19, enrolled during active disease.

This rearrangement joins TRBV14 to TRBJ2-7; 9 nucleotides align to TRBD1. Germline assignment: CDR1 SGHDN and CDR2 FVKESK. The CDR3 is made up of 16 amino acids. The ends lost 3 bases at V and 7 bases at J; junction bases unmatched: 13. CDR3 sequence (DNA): TGTGCCAGCAGCCAGAAGCCGGGACAGGGAACGCGTGAGCAGTACTTC. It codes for CASSQKPGQGTREQYF.

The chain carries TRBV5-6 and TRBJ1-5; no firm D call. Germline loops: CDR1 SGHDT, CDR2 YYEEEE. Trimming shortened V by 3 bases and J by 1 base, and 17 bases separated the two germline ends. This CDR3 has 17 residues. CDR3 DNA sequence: TGTGCCAGCAGCTCTCGCAGTCCCAGTTGGAGCAATCAGCCCCAGCATTTT. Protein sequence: CASSSRSPSWSNQPQHF.

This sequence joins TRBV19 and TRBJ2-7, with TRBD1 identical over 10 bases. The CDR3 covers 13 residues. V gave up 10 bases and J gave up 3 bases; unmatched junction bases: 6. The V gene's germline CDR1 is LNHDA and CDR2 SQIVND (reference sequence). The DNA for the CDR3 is TGTGCCACCTCGGGACAGGGGTTCTACGAGCAGTACTTC. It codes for CATSGQGFYEQYF.

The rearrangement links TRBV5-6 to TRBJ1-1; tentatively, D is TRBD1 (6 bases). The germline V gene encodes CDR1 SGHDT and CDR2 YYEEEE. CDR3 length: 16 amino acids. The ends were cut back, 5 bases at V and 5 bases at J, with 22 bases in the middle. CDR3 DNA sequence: TGTGCCAGCAGTCTTGGCGTTCAGGGGTTCACGACTGAAGCTTTCTTT. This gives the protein CASSLGVQGFTTEAFF. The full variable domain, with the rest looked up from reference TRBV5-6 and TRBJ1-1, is DAGVTQSPTHLIKTRGQQVTLRCSPKSGHDTVSWYQQALGQGPQFIFQYYEEEERQRGNFPDRFSGHQFPNYSSELNVNALLLGDSALYLCASSLGVQGFTTEAFFGQGTRLTVV.

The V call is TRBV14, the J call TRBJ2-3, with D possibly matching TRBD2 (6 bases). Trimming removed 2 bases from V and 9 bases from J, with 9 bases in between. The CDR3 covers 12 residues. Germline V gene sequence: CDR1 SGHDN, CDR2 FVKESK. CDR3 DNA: TGTGCCAGCAGCCAATCTCTAGCGACGCAGTATTTT. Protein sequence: CASSQSLATQYF.

In DNA form, the CDR3 reads TGTGCCAGCAGCTTAACGGTCGGGGGGGCGACAGATACGCAGTATTTT. It translates to CASSLTVGGATDTQYF. The V call is TRBV7-3, the J call TRBJ2-3, with 8 positions matching TRBD2. The CDR3 contains 16 residues. Germline assignment: CDR1 SGHTA and CDR2 FQGTGA. V lost 0 bases and J lost 3; bases outside the gene matches: 5.

The CDR3 spells CASRSETQYF. The CDR3 bases are TGTGCCAGCAGGAGCGAGACCCAGTACTTC. This chain uses TRBV25-1 with TRBJ2-5; D is ambiguous. The CDR3 is 10 amino acids. Deletions cut 6 bases from V and 5 bases from J, with 4 bases between. Per germline, CDR1 MGHDK and CDR2 SYGVNS.

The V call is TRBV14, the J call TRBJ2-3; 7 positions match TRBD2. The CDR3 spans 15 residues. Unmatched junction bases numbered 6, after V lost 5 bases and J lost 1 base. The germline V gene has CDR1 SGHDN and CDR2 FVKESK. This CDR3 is CASSVRDYGTDTQYF. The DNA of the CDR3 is TGTGCCAGCAGCGTCCGGGACTATGGCACAGATACGCAGTATTTT.

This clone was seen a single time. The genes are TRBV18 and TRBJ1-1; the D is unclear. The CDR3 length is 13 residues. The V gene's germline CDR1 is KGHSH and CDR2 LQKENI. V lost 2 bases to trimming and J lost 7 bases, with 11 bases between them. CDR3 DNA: TGTGCCAGCTCACCATCCGGGGAGGGTGAAGCTTTCTTT. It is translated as CASSPSGEGEAFF.

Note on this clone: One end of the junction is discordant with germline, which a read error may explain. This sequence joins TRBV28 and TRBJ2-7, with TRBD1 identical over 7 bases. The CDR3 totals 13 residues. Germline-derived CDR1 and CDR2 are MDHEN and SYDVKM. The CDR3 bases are TGTGCCAGCAGTTGGACAGGCTCCTGCGAGCAGTACTTC. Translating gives CASSWTGSCEQYF.

CDR3 DNA: TGTGCCAGTAGTATGAGGGAGTACGGCAATCAGCCCCAGCATTTT. Its translation: CASSMREYGNQPQHF. The chain links TRBV19 to TRBJ1-5; D unresolved. Germline V CDR1 and CDR2: LNHDA, SQIVND (reference sequence). The CDR3 consists of 15 residues. The germline V and J ends were trimmed by 3 bases and 2 bases, with 11 bases remaining between them.

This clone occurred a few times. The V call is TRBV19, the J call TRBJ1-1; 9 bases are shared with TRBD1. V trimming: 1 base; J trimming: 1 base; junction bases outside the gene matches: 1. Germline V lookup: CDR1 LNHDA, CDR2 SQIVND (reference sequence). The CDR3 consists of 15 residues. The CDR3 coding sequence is TGTGCCAGTAGTATAGTGGGACAGGGGAACACTGAAGCTTTCTTT. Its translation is CASSIVGQGNTEAFF.

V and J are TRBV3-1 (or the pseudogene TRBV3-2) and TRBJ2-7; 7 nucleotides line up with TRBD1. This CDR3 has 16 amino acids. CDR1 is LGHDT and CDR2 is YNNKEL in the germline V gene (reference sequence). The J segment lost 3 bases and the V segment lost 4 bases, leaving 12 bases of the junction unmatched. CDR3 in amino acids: CASSPTPGTVNYEQYF. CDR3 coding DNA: TGTGCCAGCAGCCCTACCCCCGGGACAGTTAACTACGAGCAGTACTTC.

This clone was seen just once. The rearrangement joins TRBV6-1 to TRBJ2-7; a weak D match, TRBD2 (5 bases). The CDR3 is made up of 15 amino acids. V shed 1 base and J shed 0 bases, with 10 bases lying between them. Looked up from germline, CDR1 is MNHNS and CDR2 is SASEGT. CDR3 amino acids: CASSEVVGSSYEQYF. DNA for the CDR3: TGTGCCAGCAGTGAAGTAGTGGGGAGCTCCTACGAGCAGTACTTC.

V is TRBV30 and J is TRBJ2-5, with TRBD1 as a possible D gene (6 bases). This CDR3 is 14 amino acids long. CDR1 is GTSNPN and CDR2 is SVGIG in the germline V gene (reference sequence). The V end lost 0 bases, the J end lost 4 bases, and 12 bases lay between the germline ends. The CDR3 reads CAWSVGGSGETQYF. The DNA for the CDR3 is TGTGCCTGGAGTGTAGGGGGTTCGGGAGAGACCCAGTACTTC. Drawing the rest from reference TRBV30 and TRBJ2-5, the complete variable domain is SQTIHQWPATLVQPVGSPLSLECTVEGTSNPNLYWYRQAAGRGLQLLFYSVGIGQISSEVPQNLSASRPQDRQFILSSKKLLLSDSGFYLCAWSVGGSGETQYFGPGTRLLVL.

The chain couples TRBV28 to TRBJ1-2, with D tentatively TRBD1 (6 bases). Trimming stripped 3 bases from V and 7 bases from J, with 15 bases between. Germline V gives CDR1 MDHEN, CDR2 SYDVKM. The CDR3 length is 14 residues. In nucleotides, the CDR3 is TGTGCCAGCAGTTTGTTGTCAGGGGAGCGTGGCTACACCTTC. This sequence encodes CASSLLSGERGYTF.

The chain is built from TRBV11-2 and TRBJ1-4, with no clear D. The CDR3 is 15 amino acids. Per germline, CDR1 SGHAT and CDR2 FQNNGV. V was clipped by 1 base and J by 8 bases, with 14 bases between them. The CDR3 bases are TGTGCCAGCAGCTTAGTACGGGGTTATGGGGAAAAACTGTTTTTT. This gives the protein CASSLVRGYGEKLFF.

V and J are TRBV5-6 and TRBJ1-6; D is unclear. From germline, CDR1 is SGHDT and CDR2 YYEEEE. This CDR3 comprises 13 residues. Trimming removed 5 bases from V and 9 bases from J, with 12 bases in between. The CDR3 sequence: CASSLNIISPLHF. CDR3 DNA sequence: TGTGCCAGCAGTTTGAACATAATTTCACCCCTCCACTTT. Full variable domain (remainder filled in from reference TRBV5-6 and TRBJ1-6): DAGVTQSPTHLIKTRGQQVTLRCSPKSGHDTVSWYQQALGQGPQFIFQYYEEEERQRGNFPDRFSGHQFPNYSSELNVNALLLGDSALYLCASSLNIISPLHFGNGTRLTVT.

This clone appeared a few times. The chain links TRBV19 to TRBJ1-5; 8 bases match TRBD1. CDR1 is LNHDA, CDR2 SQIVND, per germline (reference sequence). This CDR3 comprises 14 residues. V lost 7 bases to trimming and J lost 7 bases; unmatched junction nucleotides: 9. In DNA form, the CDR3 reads TGTGCCAGTAACAGGGGGGCTCTGGGGCAGCCCCAGCATTTT. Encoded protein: CASNRGALGQPQHF.

CDR3 residues: CASSLLPGQGATTNEKLFF. Written as DNA, the CDR3 is TGTGCCAGCAGTTTGCTGCCGGGACAGGGGGCGACGACTAATGAAAAACTGTTTTTT. The chain has TRBV28 and TRBJ1-4, with TRBD1 matching 12 bases. V lost 3 bases and J lost 2; bases outside the gene matches: 10. Germline CDR1 and CDR2: MDHEN and SYDVKM. The CDR3 loop spans 19 amino acids.

The CDR3 loop is CASSLGGGSGNTIYF. The CDR3 nucleotides are TGCGCCAGCAGCTTGGGAGGGGGCTCCGGAAACACCATATATTTT. The genes are TRBV5-1 and TRBJ1-3, with TRBD1 identical over 7 bases. The CDR3 extends over 15 amino acids. Unmatched junction bases numbered 4, after V lost 0 bases and J lost 4 bases. Germline CDR1 reads SGHRS; CDR2 reads YFSETQ.

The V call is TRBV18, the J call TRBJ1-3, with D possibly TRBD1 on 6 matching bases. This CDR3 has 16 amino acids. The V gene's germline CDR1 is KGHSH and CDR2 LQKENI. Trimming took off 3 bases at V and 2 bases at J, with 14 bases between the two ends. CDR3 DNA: TGTGCCAGCTCACCCCGATCACAGGGAACTGGAAACACCATATATTTT. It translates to CASSPRSQGTGNTIYF.

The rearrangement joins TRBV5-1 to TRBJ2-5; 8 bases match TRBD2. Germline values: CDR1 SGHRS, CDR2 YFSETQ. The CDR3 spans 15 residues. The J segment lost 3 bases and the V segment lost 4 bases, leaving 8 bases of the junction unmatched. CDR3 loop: CASSRAGGREETQYF. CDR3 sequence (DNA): TGCGCCAGCAGCCGTGCGGGGGGTAGAGAAGAGACCCAGTACTTC.

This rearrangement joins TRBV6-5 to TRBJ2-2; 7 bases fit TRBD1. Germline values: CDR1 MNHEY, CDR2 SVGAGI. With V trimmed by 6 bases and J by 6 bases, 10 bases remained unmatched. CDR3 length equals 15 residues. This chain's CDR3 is CASSRPTGVSGELFF. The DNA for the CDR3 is TGTGCCAGCAGCCGACCCACAGGGGTGTCCGGGGAGCTGTTTTTT.

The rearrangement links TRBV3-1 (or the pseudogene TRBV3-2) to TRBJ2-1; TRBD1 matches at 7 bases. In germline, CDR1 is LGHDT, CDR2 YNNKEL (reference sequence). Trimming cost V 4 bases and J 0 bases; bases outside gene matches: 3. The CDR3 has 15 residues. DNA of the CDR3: TGTGCCAGCAGCCCGGGACAGAGCTCCTACAATGAGCAGTTCTTC. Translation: CASSPGQSSYNEQFF.

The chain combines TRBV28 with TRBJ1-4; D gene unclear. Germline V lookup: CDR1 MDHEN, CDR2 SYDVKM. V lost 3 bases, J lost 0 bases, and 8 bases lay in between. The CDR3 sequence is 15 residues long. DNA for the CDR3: TGTGCCAGCAGTTTTCCCCAGGCAACTAATGAAAAACTGTTTTTT. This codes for CASSFPQATNEKLFF.

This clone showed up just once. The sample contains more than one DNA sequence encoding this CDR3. The CDR3 is CASSLVPGSSYEQYF. Here the CDR3 DNA reads TGCGCCAGCAGCTTGGTACCGGGGAGCTCCTACGAGCAGTACTTC. V gene TRBV5-1 combines with J gene TRBJ2-7; a weak D match, TRBD2 (5 bases). The germline V and J ends were trimmed by 0 bases and 0 bases, with 10 bases remaining between them. The CDR3 has 15 amino acids. The V gene's germline CDR1 is SGHRS and CDR2 YFSETQ.

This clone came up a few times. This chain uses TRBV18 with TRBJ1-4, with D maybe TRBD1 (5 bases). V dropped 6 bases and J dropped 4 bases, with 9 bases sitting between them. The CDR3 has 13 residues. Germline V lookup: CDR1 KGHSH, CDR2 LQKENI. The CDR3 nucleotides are TGTGCCAGCTCCCCCGACAGTAATGAAAAACTGTTTTTT. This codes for CASSPDSNEKLFF.